This T cell receptor (beta chain) emerged from a study of identical twins. V was pared by 2 bases and J by 4 bases, with 6 bases of the junction left unmatched. This CDR3 has 15 residues. Germline V gives CDR1 DFQATT, CDR2 SNEGSKA (reference sequence). One entry per CDR3 protein results from TCRdb running MiXCR on the 5' RACE reads. This sample has about 530,000 distinct CDR3 sequences, with 20% to 25% found just once. The sample holds a few counts of this clonotype. The data were also submitted as part of a second study, on yellow fever vaccine responses in identical twins.

The origin of this receptor is a woman aged 18-29 years in good health. V and J are TRBV20-1 and TRBJ2-2, with 8 bases matching TRBD2. Specimen: CD4+ T cells sorted from blood. CDR3 nucleotide sequence: TGCAGTGCTAGAACTACTAGCGGACCCACCGGGGAGCTGTTTTTT. Translated, it gives CSARTTSGPTGELFF.